This entry lists 15 T cell receptor beta chains sequenced from one sample in a study of blood T cells in healthy people across ages. A second PCR, run for about 6 to 11 cycles, used a sample-barcoded 5' primer plus a J-beta primer mix. TCRdb used MiXCR to reprocess the 5' RACE reads, holding one entry per CDR3 protein. Of more than 1.4 million distinct CDR3 sequences listed, 40% to 50% are singletons. Sequenced: blood. These TCRs come from a woman younger than 35 in good health.

CDR3 bases: TGTGCCAGCAGCATCGCGGGACAGATATTCACTGAAGCTTTCTTT. Translating gives CASSIAGQIFTEAFF. V usage is TRBV7-2 and J usage is TRBJ1-1; 7 bases fit TRBD1. The CDR3 spans 15 residues. V lost 5 bases to trimming and J lost 4 bases; unmatched junction nucleotides: 10. The germline gives CDR1 SGHTA, CDR2 FQGNSA.

This clonotype turned up a few times. The V and J genes are TRBV10-3 and TRBJ1-2; TRBD1 matches at 9 bases. CDR3 length: 12 amino acids. V lost 4 bases, J lost 8 bases, and 2 bases stayed unmatched. Germline loops: CDR1 ENHRY, CDR2 SYGVKD. CDR3 nucleotides: TGTGCCATCAGTGCCGGGACAGGGGGCTACACCTTC. Translating gives CAISAGTGGYTF.

The chain recombines TRBV3-1 with TRBJ1-2; 7 bases fit TRBD1. From germline, CDR1 is LGHDT and CDR2 YNNKEL (reference sequence). The CDR3 runs to 14 residues. The junction had 1 base not matched to a gene; V was cut back by 0 bases and J by 3 bases. CDR3 nucleotides: TGTGCCAGCAGCCAAGAGGGACAGTACTATGGCTACACCTTC. It is translated as CASSQEGQYYGYTF.

This chain joins TRBV7-8 and TRBJ2-4; tentatively, D is TRBD1 (6 bases). The J call may be mistaken, given a closer DNA end match to TRBJ2-7. This CDR3 has 15 residues. Germline V gene data show CDR1 as SGHVS and CDR2 as FQNEAQ. The CDR3 region is CASSFSPGATYEQYF. The CDR3 DNA follows: TGTGCCAGCAGCTTTTCCCCAGGGGCGACCTACGAGCAGTACTTC.

The chain combines TRBV12-3 or TRBV12-4 with TRBJ2-7, with TRBD1 matching 10 bases. This CDR3 region has 15 residues. Trimming at V came to 6 bases and at J to 4 bases, leaving 9 bases not matched to a gene. The CDR3 protein is CASRTTPGQGYEQYF. CDR3 coding DNA: TGTGCCAGCAGGACTACACCGGGACAGGGGTACGAGCAGTACTTC.

The J gene is TRBJ1-2, the V gene TRBV14; D not resolved. The CDR3 length is 14 residues. Looked up from germline, CDR1 is SGHDN and CDR2 is FVKESK. The germline V and J ends were trimmed by 6 bases and 4 bases, with 15 bases remaining between them. DNA of the CDR3: TGTGCCAGCAGTCAATACGGGCCAAGCTATGGCTACACCTTC. It specifies CASSQYGPSYGYTF.

This clonotype was recorded a few times. J is TRBJ2-4 and V is TRBV5-1; the D is unclear. The CDR3 totals 15 residues. V was clipped by 7 bases and J by 0 bases, with 14 bases between them. Germline CDR1 and CDR2: SGHRS and YFSETQ. In nucleotides, the CDR3 is TGCGCCAGCTCCCTTGCCGGTCAAGCCAAAAACATTCAGTACTTC. Translation gives CASSLAGQAKNIQYF.

This chain links TRBV15 with TRBJ1-2; 8 bases line up with TRBD1. The trim removed 2 bases at V and 2 bases at J, leaving 4 bases unmatched. Germline values: CDR1 LNHNV, CDR2 YYDKDF (reference sequence). This CDR3 has 15 residues. The CDR3 DNA follows: TGTGCCACCAGCAGAACGGACAGGGAGAACTATGGCTACACCTTC. This sequence encodes CATSRTDRENYGYTF. The whole variable domain, remainder taken from reference TRBV15 and TRBJ1-2, is DAMVIQNPRYQVTQFGKPVTLSCSQTLNHNVMYWYQQKSSQAPKLLFHYYDKDFNNEADTPDNFQSRRPNTSFCFLDIRSPGLGDTAMYLCATSRTDRENYGYTFGSGTRLTVV.

The J gene is TRBJ1-2, the V gene TRBV11-2; no clear D gene. Germline assignment: CDR1 SGHAT and CDR2 FQNNGV. The CDR3 consists of 14 residues. With 5 bases removed from V and 2 bases from J, the gap between germline ends came to 12 bases. The CDR3 reads CASSPVELNYGYTF. The CDR3, as DNA: TGTGCCAGCAGCCCCGTGGAGCTGAACTATGGCTACACCTTC.

The V call is TRBV28, the J call TRBJ2-7; D unresolved. Germline CDR1 is MDHEN and CDR2 is SYDVKM. The V gene lost 7 bases and the J gene lost 7 bases, with 14 bases spanning the gap. The CDR3 length is 12 residues. CDR3 bases: TGTGCCAGCACCACCAACTCTCGGGAGCAGTACTTC. It yields the protein CASTTNSREQYF. Variable domain in full (rest from reference TRBV28 and TRBJ2-7): DVKVTQSSRYLVKRTGEKVFLECVQDMDHENMFWYRQDPGLGLRLIYFSYDVKMKEKGDIPEGYSVSREKKERFSLILESASTNQTSMYLCASTTNSREQYFGPGTRLTVT.

The chain couples TRBV2 to TRBJ2-7; 14 bases match TRBD2. The CDR3 runs to 17 residues. J was trimmed by 2 bases and V by 6 bases; bases with no gene match: 9. Germline assignment: CDR1 SNHLY and CDR2 FYNNEI. The CDR3 reads CASSSRGTSGSPYEQYF. The CDR3 DNA sequence: TGTGCCAGCAGCTCCCGAGGGACTAGCGGGAGCCCCTACGAGCAGTACTTC.

This clonotype was counted a few times. The rearrangement uses TRBV15 and TRBJ2-1; TRBD2 matches 10 bases. CDR1 LNHNV and CDR2 YYDKDF come from the germline V gene (reference sequence). The CDR3 is 15 amino acids. The V gene end was trimmed by 5 bases and the J gene end by 3 bases; junction bases not matched to a gene: 4. Written as DNA, the CDR3 is TGTGCCACCAGCCGTACTAGCGGGATCTACAATGAGCAGTTCTTC. Translated, it gives CATSRTSGIYNEQFF.

J is TRBJ2-6 and V is TRBV3-1, with 7 positions matching TRBD2. This CDR3 region has 17 residues. Germline V gene sequence: CDR1 LGHDT, CDR2 YNNKEL (reference sequence). Losses at the gene ends were 4 bases for V and 1 base for J; bases not matched to a gene: 7. The CDR3 DNA reads as TGTGCCAGCAGCCTTCGGGGGGAGCGGTCTGGGGCCAACGTCCTGACTTTC. This sequence encodes CASSLRGERSGANVLTF.

This chain connects TRBV11-2 to TRBJ2-3, with 11 bases identical to TRBD2. CDR3 length: 17 residues. Germline CDR1 and CDR2: SGHAT and FQNNGV. Trimming took 5 bases from V and 5 from J; bases not matched to a gene: 12. The CDR3 here is CASSRTSGPGGGDTQYF. The CDR3 nucleotides read TGTGCCAGCAGCAGGACTAGCGGGCCCGGAGGTGGAGATACGCAGTATTTT.

This clonotype was counted ten times or more. The chain links TRBV12-3 or TRBV12-4 to TRBJ2-7, with TRBD2 matching 13 bases. Losses at the gene ends were 3 bases for V and 0 bases for J; bases not matched to a gene: 2. The CDR3 runs 16 residues. The CDR3 coding sequence is TGTGCCAGCAGTTTGGGACTAGCGGGGACCTCCTACGAGCAGTACTTC. It yields the protein CASSLGLAGTSYEQYF.